These T cell receptor beta chains were read from a single sample in a study of T cell responses to AZD1222 COVID-19 vaccine. Generated by immunoSEQ multiplex PCR, the TCRdb table keeps only in-frame clones and is missing some. The sample carries fewer than 85,000 clones, nearly 90% recorded once. Specimen: peripheral blood, collected 28 days after the second AZD1222 dose. These receptors were obtained from an adult who received the AZD1222 COVID-19 vaccine. CDR3s include the opening cysteine and the closing phenylalanine or tryptophan. Each record gives: J gene, clone size, D gene, V gene, CDR3 protein, CDR3 DNA. D genes are given only for firm matches. Only part of the rows carry a size: once, few, many, or a class if the clone is expanded.

>TRBJ1-5|.|.|TRBV4-2
CASSSSGTHQPQHF
TGTGCCAGCAGCTCCTCCGGGACACATCAGCCCCAGCATTTT
>TRBJ2-2|once|.|TRBV5-1
CASSPGVTNTGELFF
TGCGCCAGCAGCCCCGGGGTTACGAACACCGGGGAGCTGTTTTTT
>TRBJ2-5|.|.|TRBV3-1/TRBV3-2
CASRSRGLSGETQYF
TGTGCCAGCAGATCCCGGGGCCTCTCCGGAGAGACCCAGTACTTC
>TRBJ2-6|.|.|TRBV15
CATSPGGFGANVLTF
TGTGCCACCAGCCCAGGTGGGTTTGGGGCCAACGTCCTGACTTTC
>TRBJ2-2|few|.|TRBV24-1
CATRGRLGAAGELFF
TGTGCCACCCGGGGGAGACTAGGGGCAGCCGGGGAGCTGTTTTTT
>TRBJ1-6|.|.|TRBV5-5
CASSLDGFYNSPLHF
TGTGCCAGCAGCTTGGACGGGTTCTATAATTCACCCCTCCACTTT
>TRBJ1-2|once|.|TRBV9
CASSRTGNYGYTF
TGTGCCAGCAGTCGTACGGGGAACTATGGCTACACCTTC
>TRBJ2-5|.|TRBD2|TRBV5-4
CASSPAGREKETQYF
TGTGCCAGCAGCCCCGCGGGGCGGGAGAAGGAGACCCAGTACTTC
>TRBJ1-1|.|.|TRBV28
CASSLFATMNTEAFF
TGTGCCAGCAGTTTATTCGCCACAATGAACACTGAAGCTTTCTTT
>TRBJ1-1|.|.|TRBV12-3/TRBV12-4
CASSTALGTEAFF
TGTGCCAGCAGTACGGCTCTGGGCACTGAAGCTTTCTTT
>TRBJ1-2|.|.|TRBV15
CATSRDPGLYGYTF
TGTGCCACCAGCAGAGATCCGGGCCTCTATGGCTACACCTTC
>TRBJ1-2|.|.|TRBV15
CATSRARIGYTF
TGTGCCACCAGCAGAGCGAGGATAGGCTACACCTTC
>TRBJ1-2|.|.|TRBV6-1
CASSEAGQAYGYTF
TGTGCCAGCAGTGAAGCGGGCCAGGCCTATGGCTACACCTTC
>TRBJ1-1|.|TRBD1|TRBV6-6
CASSSRDRGIDTEAFF
TGTGCCAGCAGTAGCCGGGACAGGGGCATTGACACTGAAGCTTTCTTT
>TRBJ2-2|.|TRBD1|TRBV11-2
CASSLGTANTGELFF
TGTGCCAGCAGCTTGGGGACAGCAAACACCGGGGAGCTGTTTTTT
>TRBJ1-6|.|TRBD1|TRBV7-9
CASSWDRGNSPLHF
TGTGCCAGCAGCTGGGACAGAGGTAATTCACCCCTCCACTTT
>TRBJ2-6|once|TRBD1|TRBV28
CASRFKVPQGAPPRANVLTF
TGTGCCAGCAGATTTAAGGTACCACAGGGGGCCCCTCCGAGGGCCAACGTCCTGACTTTC
>TRBJ1-2|.|.|TRBV7-9
CASSPDDGGGYGYTF
TGTGCCAGCAGCCCGGATGATGGGGGCGGCTATGGCTACACCTTC
>TRBJ2-3|.|.|TRBV7-2
CASSLRPSGTRTDTQYF
TGTGCCAGCAGCTTACGCCCAAGCGGGACACGCACAGATACGCAGTATTTT
>TRBJ2-1|.|.|TRBV28
CASSFWGVGYNEQFF
TGTGCCAGCAGTTTTTGGGGGGTCGGGTACAATGAGCAGTTCTTC
>TRBJ1-2|.|.|TRBV19
CASKGKGNGYTF
TGTGCCAGTAAGGGAAAAGGGAACGGCTACACCTTC
>TRBJ2-1|.|.|TRBV28
CASGLFRSYNEQFF
TGTGCCAGCGGATTGTTCAGGTCCTACAATGAGCAGTTCTTC
>TRBJ1-2|.|TRBD1|TRBV9
CASSKTDRVGGYTF
TGTGCCAGCAGTAAAACAGACAGGGTCGGTGGCTACACCTTC